Below, one TCR beta chain is given with its context. This specimen belongs to a study of HIV-infected patients and healthy controls. MiXCR was run by TCRdb on the 5' RACE reads, yielding one entry per CDR3 protein. The sample has about 70,000 distinct CDR3 sequences; roughly 16% are singletons. Sequenced material: CD4+ T cells from blood. This clonotype was sampled from a human donor in good health.

Written as DNA, the CDR3 is TGCAGTGCTAGAGAGACAGGGCGCGGTAATGAAAAACTGTTTTTT. Translating it yields CSARETGRGNEKLFF. The gene calls are TRBV20-1 and TRBJ1-4; 7 nucleotides agree with TRBD1. The ends lost 0 bases at V and 4 bases at J; junction bases unmatched: 5. CDR1 DFQATT and CDR2 SNEGSKA come from the germline V gene (reference sequence). The CDR3 runs to 15 residues.